These 14 T cell receptor beta chains originate from one sample sequenced in a study of cytomegalovirus exposure and HLA in healthy donors. The PCR ran on 60 Vbeta and 13 Jbeta primers. Here immunoSEQ multiplex PCR was the method, and the copy in TCRdb shows in-frame clones only, minus some. The sample has some 120,000 clones, around three quarters seen once; the top ten hold 2.5% to 3%. The sequencing sample was made of PBMCs. These receptors all come from a man in his thirties or forties in good health and CMV-seronegative.

This sequence joins TRBV2 and TRBJ2-5; 8 bases agree with TRBD1. V shed 8 bases, J shed 2 bases, and the junction held 7 bases outside the gene matches. The CDR3 is made up of 14 amino acids. Looked up from germline, CDR1 is SNHLY and CDR2 is FYNNEI. The DNA for the CDR3 is TGTGCCAGCTGCCTCAGGGGGCCACAAGAGACCCAGTACTTC. This gives the protein CASCLRGPQETQYF. The whole variable domain, filled in from reference TRBV2 and TRBJ2-5, reads EPEVTQTPSHQVTQMGQEVILRCVPISNHLYFYWYRQILGQKVEFLVSFYNNEISEKSEIFDDQFSVERPDGSNFTLKIRSTKLEDSAMYFCASCLRGPQETQYFGPGTRLLVL.

In nucleotides, the CDR3 is TGTGCCAGCAGCCGGGGGGGCACAGATACGCAGTATTTT. Residues: CASSRGGTDTQYF. The rearrangement joins TRBV7-3 to TRBJ2-3; 7 positions agree with TRBD2. The length of the CDR3 is 13 residues. V lost 5 bases to trimming and J lost 1 base; unmatched junction nucleotides: 0. Germline CDR1 and CDR2: SGHTA and FQGTGA.

The J gene is TRBJ2-3, the V gene TRBV5-4; 11 nucleotides match TRBD2. J lost 6 bases, V lost 4 bases, and 4 bases had no gene match. The CDR3 length is 14 residues. Germline assignment: CDR1 SGHNT and CDR2 YYREEE (reference sequence). Here the CDR3 DNA reads TGTGCCAGCAGCGAACTAGCGGGAGCCGATACGCAGTATTTT. Translating it yields CASSELAGADTQYF.

V is TRBV18 and J is TRBJ1-1; 10 positions agree with TRBD1. V lost 8 bases to trimming and J lost 3 bases; unmatched junction nucleotides: 9. The length of the CDR3 is 15 residues. Germline lookup yields CDR1 KGHSH and CDR2 LQKENI. The DNA for the CDR3 is TGTGCCAGCCAACGACAGGGGGCGTCTGACACTGAAGCTTTCTTT. It yields the protein CASQRQGASDTEAFF.

The chain combines TRBV28 with TRBJ1-2; unclear D gene. This CDR3 is 12 amino acids long. Germline V gene data show CDR1 as MDHEN and CDR2 as SYDVKM. The V and J ends lost 6 bases and 4 bases respectively, with 9 bases between them. CDR3: CASRGPGYGYTF. The CDR3 DNA sequence: TGTGCCAGCAGGGGTCCAGGCTATGGCTACACCTTC.

V usage is TRBV9 and J usage is TRBJ2-3; no reliable D call. Germline-derived CDR1 and CDR2 are SGDLS and YYNGEE. Trimming took off 1 base at V and 1 base at J, with 10 bases between the two ends. This CDR3 region has 15 residues. The CDR3 bases are TGTGCCAGCAGCGTAAGGAGCCCCGGCACAGATACGCAGTATTTT. Protein sequence: CASSVRSPGTDTQYF.

The rearrangement joins TRBV5-8 to TRBJ2-1; weak D call: TRBD1 (6 bases). The CDR3 has 15 amino acids. V shed 6 bases and J shed 8 bases, with 21 bases lying between them. Germline CDR1 SGHTS, CDR2 YDEGEE. CDR3 coding DNA: TGTGCCAGCACCCCCCTCCCACAGGGCCCCCATGAGCAGTTCTTC. Amino acids: CASTPLPQGPHEQFF. The variable domain in full, completed from reference TRBV5-8 and TRBJ2-1, reads EAGVTQSPTHLIKTRGQQATLRCSPISGHTSVYWYQQALGLGLQFLLWYDEGEERNRGNFPPRFSGRQFPNYSSELNVNALELEDSALYLCASTPLPQGPHEQFFGPGTRLTVL.

This clone was seen more than once but under ten times. This chain joins TRBV6-6 and TRBJ2-1, with 12 bases that match TRBD2. The length of the CDR3 is 15 residues. Germline V gene lookup returns CDR1 MNHNY and CDR2 SVGAGI (reference sequence). With V trimmed by 5 bases and J by 9 bases, 8 bases remained unmatched. In nucleotides, the CDR3 is TGTGCCAGCAGTAACCGACTAGCGGGAGTGGGTGAGCAGTTCTTC. Amino acids: CASSNRLAGVGEQFF.

This clone has a single count. V gene TRBV25-1 combines with J gene TRBJ2-2; D is possibly TRBD2 (5 bases). V shed 2 bases and J shed 4 bases, with 14 bases lying between them. Germline V gene data show CDR1 as MGHDK and CDR2 as SYGVNS. The CDR3 runs 16 residues. DNA for the CDR3: TGTGCCAGCAGTGAAGGAGGCAGGTTGGGCACCGGGGAGCTGTTTTTT. As protein: CASSEGGRLGTGELFF.

As concerns this clone: The sample carries other DNA sequences with the same CDR3. J is TRBJ1-1 and V is TRBV7-9; weak D call: TRBD1 (5 bases). Trimming took 1 base from V and 5 from J, leaving 11 bases between them. Germline CDR1 reads SEHNR; CDR2 reads FQNEAQ (reference sequence). The CDR3 covers 14 residues. The CDR3 region is CASSLDLGGTEAFF. The CDR3 nucleotides are TGTGCCAGCAGCTTAGATCTCGGGGGGACTGAAGCTTTCTTT.

J is TRBJ2-3 and V is TRBV18; the D is unclear. V dropped 4 bases and J dropped 5 bases, with 4 bases sitting between them. CDR3 length: 11 amino acids. The germline V gene has CDR1 KGHSH and CDR2 LQKENI. The CDR3 protein is CASSRQDTQYF. The CDR3 DNA sequence: TGTGCCAGCTCACGTCAAGATACGCAGTATTTT.

This chain connects TRBV27 to TRBJ2-1; D gene ambiguous. Trimming removed 6 bases at V and 0 bases at J, with 15 bases between. The CDR3 contains 16 residues. CDR1 and CDR2 from the germline V gene are MNHEY and SMNVEV (reference sequence). This chain's CDR3 is CASRNRLVSSYNEQFF. CDR3 DNA: TGTGCCAGCAGGAACCGACTTGTGAGCTCCTACAATGAGCAGTTCTTC.

This clone has a single count. J is TRBJ2-5 and V is TRBV14; D not resolved. V was shortened by 1 base and J by 5 bases, with 11 bases between the two germline ends. CDR1 is SGHDN and CDR2 is FVKESK in the germline V gene. CDR3 length: 14 residues. CDR3 sequence (DNA): TGTGCCAGCAGCCAAGGCGGCAGCTGGGAGACCCAGTACTTC. Encoded protein: CASSQGGSWETQYF.

The chain links TRBV2 to TRBJ2-1; 8 bases agree with TRBD2. The length of the CDR3 is 15 residues. The V segment lost 6 bases and the J segment 6 bases; nucleotides outside the gene matches: 10. Germline loops: CDR1 SNHLY, CDR2 FYNNEI. This CDR3 is CASSPIAGRRNEQFF. CDR3 coding DNA: TGTGCCAGCAGCCCCATAGCGGGGAGACGCAATGAGCAGTTCTTC.